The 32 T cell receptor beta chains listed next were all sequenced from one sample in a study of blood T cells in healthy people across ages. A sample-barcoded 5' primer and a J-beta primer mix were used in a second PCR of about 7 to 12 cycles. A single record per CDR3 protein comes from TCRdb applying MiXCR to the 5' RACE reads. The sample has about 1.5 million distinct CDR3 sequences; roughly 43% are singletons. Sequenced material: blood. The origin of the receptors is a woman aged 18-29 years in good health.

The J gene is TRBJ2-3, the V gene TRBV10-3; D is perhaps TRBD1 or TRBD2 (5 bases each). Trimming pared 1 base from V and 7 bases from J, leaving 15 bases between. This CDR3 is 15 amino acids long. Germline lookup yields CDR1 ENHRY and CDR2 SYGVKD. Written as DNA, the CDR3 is TGTGCCATCAGTGAGTTGGGACCCCCGTCAAATACGCAGTATTTT. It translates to CAISELGPPSNTQYF.

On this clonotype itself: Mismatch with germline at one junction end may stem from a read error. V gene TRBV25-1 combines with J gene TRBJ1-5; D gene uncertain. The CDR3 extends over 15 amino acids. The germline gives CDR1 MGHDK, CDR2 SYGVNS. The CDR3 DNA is TGTACCAGCAGTGAAGGTGGCGTGGGCAATCAGCCCCAGCATTTT. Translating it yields CTSSEGGVGNQPQHF.

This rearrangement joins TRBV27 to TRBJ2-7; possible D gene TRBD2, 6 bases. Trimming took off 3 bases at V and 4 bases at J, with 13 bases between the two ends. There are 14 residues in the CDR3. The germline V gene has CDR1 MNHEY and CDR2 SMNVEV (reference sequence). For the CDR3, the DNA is TGTGCCAGCAGTTTTTCCCTAGCGACGTACGAGCAGTACTTC. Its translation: CASSFSLATYEQYF.

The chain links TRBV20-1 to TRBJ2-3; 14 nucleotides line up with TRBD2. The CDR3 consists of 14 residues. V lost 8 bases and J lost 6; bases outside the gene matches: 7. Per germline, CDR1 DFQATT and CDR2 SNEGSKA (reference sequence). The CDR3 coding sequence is TGCAGTTCAGCGACTAGCGGGAGGGCCGATACGCAGTATTTT. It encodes CSSATSGRADTQYF.

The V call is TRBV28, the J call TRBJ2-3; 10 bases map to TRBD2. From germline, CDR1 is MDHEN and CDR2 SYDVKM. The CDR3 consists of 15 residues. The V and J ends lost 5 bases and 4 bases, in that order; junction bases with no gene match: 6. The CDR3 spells CASSIAGGVADTQYF. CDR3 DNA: TGTGCCAGCAGTATAGCGGGAGGCGTCGCAGATACGCAGTATTTT.

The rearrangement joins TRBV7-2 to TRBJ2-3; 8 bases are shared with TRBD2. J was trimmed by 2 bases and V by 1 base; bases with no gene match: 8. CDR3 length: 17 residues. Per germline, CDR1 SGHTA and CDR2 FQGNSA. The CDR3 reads CASSLDPSGPNTDTQYF. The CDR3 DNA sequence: TGTGCCAGCAGCTTAGATCCTAGCGGGCCGAACACAGATACGCAGTATTTT.

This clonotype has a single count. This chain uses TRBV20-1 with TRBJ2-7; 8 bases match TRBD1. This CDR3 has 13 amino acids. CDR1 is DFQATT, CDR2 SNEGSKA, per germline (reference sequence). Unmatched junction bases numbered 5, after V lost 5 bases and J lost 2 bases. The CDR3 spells CSAFDRGPYEQYF. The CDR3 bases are TGCAGTGCTTTCGACAGGGGTCCCTACGAGCAGTACTTC.

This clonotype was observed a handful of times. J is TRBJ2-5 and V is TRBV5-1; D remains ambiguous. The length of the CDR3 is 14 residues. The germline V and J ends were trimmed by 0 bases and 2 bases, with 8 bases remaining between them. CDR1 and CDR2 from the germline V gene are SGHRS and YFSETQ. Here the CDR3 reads CASSLEWGQETQYF. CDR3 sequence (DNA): TGCGCCAGCAGCTTGGAATGGGGTCAAGAGACCCAGTACTTC.

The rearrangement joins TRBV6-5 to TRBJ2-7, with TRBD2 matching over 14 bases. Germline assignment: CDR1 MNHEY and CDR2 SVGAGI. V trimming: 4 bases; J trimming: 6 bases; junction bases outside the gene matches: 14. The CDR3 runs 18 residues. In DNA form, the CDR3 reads TGTGCCAGCAGTTCCCTTGGACTAGCGGGAGGACCCAGGCGCGAGCAGTACTTC. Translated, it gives CASSSLGLAGGPRREQYF.

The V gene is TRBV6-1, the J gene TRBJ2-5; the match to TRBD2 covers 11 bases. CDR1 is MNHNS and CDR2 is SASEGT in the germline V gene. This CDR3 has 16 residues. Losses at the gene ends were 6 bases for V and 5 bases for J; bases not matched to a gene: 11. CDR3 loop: CASRGSTSGSWETQYF. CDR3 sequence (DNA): TGTGCCAGCAGGGGCTCTACTAGCGGGAGTTGGGAGACCCAGTACTTC.

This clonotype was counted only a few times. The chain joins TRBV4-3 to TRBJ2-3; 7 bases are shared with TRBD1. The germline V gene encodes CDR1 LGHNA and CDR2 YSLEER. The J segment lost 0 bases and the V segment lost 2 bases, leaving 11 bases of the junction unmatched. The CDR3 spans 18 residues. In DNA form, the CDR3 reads TGCGCCAGCAGCCAAAGGGGGCGAGACTCTTCCAGCACAGATACGCAGTATTTT. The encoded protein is CASSQRGRDSSSTDTQYF.

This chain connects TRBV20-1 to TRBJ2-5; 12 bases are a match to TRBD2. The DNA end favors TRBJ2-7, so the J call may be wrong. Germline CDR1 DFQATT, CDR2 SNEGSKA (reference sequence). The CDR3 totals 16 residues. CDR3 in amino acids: CSARRTSGNSFYEQYF. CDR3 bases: TGCAGTGCTAGGAGGACTAGCGGGAACTCCTTCTACGAGCAGTACTTC.

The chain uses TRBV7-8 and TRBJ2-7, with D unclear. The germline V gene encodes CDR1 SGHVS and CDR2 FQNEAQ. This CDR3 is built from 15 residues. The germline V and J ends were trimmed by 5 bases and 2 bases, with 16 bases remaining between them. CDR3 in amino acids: CASSGIRVGTYEQYF. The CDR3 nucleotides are TGTGCCAGCAGCGGGATTCGGGTTGGTACCTACGAGCAGTACTTC.

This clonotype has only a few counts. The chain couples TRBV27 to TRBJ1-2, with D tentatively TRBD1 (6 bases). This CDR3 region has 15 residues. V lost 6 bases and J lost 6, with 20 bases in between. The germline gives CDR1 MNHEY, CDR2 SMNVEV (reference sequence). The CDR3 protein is CASRSRGQGIDGYTF. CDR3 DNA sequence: TGTGCCAGCAGGTCCAGGGGTCAGGGGATCGATGGCTACACCTTC.

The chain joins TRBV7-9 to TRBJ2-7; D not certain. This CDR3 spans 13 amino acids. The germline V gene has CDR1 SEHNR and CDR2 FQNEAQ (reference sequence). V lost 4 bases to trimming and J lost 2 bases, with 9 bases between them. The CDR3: CASSSSFTYEQYF. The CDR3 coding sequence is TGTGCCAGCAGCTCAAGTTTCACCTACGAGCAGTACTTC.

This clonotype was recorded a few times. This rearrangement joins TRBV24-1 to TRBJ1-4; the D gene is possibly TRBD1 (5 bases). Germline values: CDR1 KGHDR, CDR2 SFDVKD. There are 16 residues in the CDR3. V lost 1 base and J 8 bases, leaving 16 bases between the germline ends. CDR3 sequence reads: CATSDFDSREGEKLFF. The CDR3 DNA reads TGTGCCACCAGTGATTTTGACTCCAGGGAGGGGGAAAAACTGTTTTTT.

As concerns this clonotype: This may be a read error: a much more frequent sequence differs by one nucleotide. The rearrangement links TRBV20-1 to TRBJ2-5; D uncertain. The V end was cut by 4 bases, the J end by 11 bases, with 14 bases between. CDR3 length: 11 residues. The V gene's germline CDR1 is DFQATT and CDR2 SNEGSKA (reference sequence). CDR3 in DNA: TGCAGTGCTACTCGTTACCGTGAGCAGTACTTC. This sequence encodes CSATRYREQYF.

CDR3 residues: CASSARQMGAGELFF. CDR3 nucleotides: TGTGCCAGCAGTGCTAGACAGATGGGGGCCGGGGAGCTGTTTTTT. The V and J genes are TRBV9 and TRBJ2-2; D assignment may be TRBD1 or TRBD2 (5 bases each). Trimming removed 5 bases from V and 6 bases from J, with 17 bases in between. Germline CDR1 SGDLS, CDR2 YYNGEE. The CDR3 is made up of 15 amino acids.

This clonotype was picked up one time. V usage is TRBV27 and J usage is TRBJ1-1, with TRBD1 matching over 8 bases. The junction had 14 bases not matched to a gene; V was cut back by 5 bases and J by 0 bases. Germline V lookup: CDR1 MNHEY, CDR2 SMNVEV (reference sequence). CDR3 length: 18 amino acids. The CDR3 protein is CASSPSRTGLPMNTEAFF. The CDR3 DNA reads TGTGCCAGCAGTCCCTCGAGGACAGGGTTACCCATGAACACTGAAGCTTTCTTT.

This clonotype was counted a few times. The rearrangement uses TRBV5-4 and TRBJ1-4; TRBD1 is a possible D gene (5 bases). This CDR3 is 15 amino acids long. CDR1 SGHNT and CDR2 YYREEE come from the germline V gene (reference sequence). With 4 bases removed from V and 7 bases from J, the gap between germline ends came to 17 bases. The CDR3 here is CASSATGTRSEKLFF. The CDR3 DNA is TGTGCCAGCAGCGCGACCGGGACCCGAAGTGAAAAACTGTTTTTT.

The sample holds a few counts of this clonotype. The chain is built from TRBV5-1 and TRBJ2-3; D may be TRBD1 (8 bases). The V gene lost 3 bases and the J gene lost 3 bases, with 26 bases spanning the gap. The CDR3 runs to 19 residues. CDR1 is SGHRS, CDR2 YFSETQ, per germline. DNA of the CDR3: TGCGCCAGCAGCTCCTGGACAGGGCTCCCGCGGGGGTATACAGATACGCAGTATTTT. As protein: CASSSWTGLPRGYTDTQYF.

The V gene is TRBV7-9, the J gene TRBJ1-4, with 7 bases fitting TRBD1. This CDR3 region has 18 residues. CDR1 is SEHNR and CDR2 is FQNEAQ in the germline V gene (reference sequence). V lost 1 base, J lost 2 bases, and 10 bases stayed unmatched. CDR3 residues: CASSLGTFTGVTNEKLFF. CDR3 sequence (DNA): TGTGCCAGCAGCTTAGGGACCTTTACAGGGGTGACTAATGAAAAACTGTTTTTT.

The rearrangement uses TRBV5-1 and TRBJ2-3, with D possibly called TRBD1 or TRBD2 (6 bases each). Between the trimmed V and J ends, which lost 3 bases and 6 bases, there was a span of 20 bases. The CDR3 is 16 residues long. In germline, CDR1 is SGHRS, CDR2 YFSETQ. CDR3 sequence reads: CASSSELWGAGDTQYF. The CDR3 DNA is TGCGCCAGCAGCTCCGAACTCTGGGGGGCCGGGGATACGCAGTATTTT.

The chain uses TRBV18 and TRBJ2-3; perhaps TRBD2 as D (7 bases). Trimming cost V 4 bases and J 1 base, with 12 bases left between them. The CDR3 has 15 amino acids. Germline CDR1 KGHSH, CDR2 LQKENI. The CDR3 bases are TGTGCCAGCTCACTACGGGGGGCCCGCACAGATACGCAGTATTTT. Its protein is CASSLRGARTDTQYF.

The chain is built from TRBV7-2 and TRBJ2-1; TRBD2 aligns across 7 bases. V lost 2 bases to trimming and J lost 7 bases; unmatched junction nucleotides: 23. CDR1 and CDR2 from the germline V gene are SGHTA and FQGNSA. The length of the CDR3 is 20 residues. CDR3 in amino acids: CASSLTCDSGLASGRNEQFF. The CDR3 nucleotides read TGTGCCAGCAGCTTAACCTGTGACAGCGGATTGGCTAGCGGACGGAATGAGCAGTTCTTC.

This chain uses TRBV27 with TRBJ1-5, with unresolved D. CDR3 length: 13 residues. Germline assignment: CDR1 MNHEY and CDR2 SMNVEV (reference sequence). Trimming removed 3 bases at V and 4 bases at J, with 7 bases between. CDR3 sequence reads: CASSFSINQPQHF. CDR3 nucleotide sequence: TGTGCCAGCAGTTTTAGCATAAATCAGCCCCAGCATTTT.

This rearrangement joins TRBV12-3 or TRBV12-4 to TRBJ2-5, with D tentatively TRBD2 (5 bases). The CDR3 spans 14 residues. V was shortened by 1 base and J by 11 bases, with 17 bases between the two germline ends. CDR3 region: CASSLGSGNNEQYF. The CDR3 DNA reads TGTGCCAGCAGTTTAGGGTCGGGGAACAATGAGCAGTACTTC.

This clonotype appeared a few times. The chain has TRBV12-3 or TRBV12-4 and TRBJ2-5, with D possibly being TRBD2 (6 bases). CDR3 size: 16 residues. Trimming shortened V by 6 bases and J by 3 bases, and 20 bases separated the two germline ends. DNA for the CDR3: TGTGCCAGCAGCCAAGGACACCTAGCGTTTGAAGAGACCCAGTACTTC. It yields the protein CASSQGHLAFEETQYF.

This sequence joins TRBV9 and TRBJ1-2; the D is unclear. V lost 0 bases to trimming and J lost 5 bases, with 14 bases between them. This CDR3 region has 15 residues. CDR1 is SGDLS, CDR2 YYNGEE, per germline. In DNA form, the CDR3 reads TGTGCCAGCAGCGTAGCTACTTCCGGGCGGTATGGCTACACCTTC. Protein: CASSVATSGRYGYTF.

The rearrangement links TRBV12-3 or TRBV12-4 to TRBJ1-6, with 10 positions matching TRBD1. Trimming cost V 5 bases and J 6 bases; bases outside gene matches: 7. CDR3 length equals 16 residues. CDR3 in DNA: TGTGCCAGCAGTAAGAGGACAGGGGGTTTTAATTCACCCCTCCACTTT. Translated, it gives CASSKRTGGFNSPLHF.

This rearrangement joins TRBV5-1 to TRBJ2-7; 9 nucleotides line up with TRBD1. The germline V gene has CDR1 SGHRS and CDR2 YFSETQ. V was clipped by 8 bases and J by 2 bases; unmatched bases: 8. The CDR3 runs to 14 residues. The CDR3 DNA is TGCGCCAGTTCGGGACAGGGAGCCCCCTACGAGCAGTACTTC. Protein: CASSGQGAPYEQYF.

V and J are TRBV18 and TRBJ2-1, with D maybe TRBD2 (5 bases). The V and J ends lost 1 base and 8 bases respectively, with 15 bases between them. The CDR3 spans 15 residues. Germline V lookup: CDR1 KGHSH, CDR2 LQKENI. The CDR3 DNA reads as TGTGCCAGCTCACCACAGAGGCTAGCTCATGATGAGCAGTTCTTC. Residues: CASSPQRLAHDEQFF.